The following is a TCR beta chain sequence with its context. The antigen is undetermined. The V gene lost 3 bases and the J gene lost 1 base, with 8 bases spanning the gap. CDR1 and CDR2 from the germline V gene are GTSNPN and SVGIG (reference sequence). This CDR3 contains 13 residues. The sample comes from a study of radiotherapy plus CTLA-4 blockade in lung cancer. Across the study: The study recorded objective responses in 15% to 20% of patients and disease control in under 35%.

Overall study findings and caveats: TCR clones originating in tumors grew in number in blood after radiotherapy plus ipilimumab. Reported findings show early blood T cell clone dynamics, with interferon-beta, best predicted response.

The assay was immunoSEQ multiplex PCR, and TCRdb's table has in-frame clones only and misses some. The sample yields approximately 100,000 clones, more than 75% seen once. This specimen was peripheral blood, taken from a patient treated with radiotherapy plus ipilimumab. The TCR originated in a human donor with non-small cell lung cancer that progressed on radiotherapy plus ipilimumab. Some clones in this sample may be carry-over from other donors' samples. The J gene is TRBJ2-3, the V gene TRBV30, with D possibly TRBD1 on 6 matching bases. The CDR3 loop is CAWRQGGTDTQYF. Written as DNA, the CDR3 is TGTGCCTGGAGACAGGGCGGCACAGATACGCAGTATTTT. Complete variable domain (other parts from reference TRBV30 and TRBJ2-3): SQTIHQWPATLVQPVGSPLSLECTVEGTSNPNLYWYRQAAGRGLQLLFYSVGIGQISSEVPQNLSASRPQDRQFILSSKKLLLSDSGFYLCAWRQGGTDTQYFGPGTRLTVL.